The 9 T cell receptor beta chains below all came from one sample that was sequenced in a study of OX40 agonist ivuxolimab in advanced cancers. The assay was immunoSEQ multiplex PCR, and TCRdb's table has in-frame clones only and misses some. The table has more than 25,000 clones, around 83% seen once. Sequencing was performed on CD4+ or CD8+ T cells sorted from blood, taken in a trial of the OX40 agonist ivuxolimab. These TCRs come from an adult with an advanced solid tumor such as melanoma, head and neck, liver or kidney cancer.

A note on this clone: This sample includes further DNA sequences coding for the same CDR3. The CDR3 sequence: CASSLNRGSYQPQHF. DNA of the CDR3: TGTGCCAGCAGTCTTAACAGGGGATCGTATCAGCCCCAGCATTTT. The chain joins TRBV2 to TRBJ1-5; 7 nucleotides line up with TRBD1. This CDR3 is 15 amino acids long. From germline, CDR1 is SNHLY and CDR2 FYNNEI. Losses at the gene ends were 5 bases for V and 5 bases for J; bases not matched to a gene: 9.

This chain uses TRBV11-2 with TRBJ2-1, with a weak D call TRBD1 (6 bases). V shed 5 bases and J shed 6 bases, with 14 bases lying between them. The CDR3 is 14 residues long. The germline V gene has CDR1 SGHAT and CDR2 FQNNGV. The CDR3 region has the DNA TGTGCCAGCAGCCCCAGGACAGCCTTCAATGAGCAGTTCTTC. This translates into CASSPRTAFNEQFF.

The chain uses TRBV4-3 and TRBJ1-3; D not resolved. The CDR3 runs 15 residues. Trimming cost V 2 bases and J 0 bases, with 8 bases left between them. Germline loops: CDR1 LGHNA, CDR2 YSLEER. CDR3 DNA: TGCGCCAGCAGCCAACTTGGGAGCTCTGGAAACACCATATATTTT. Residues: CASSQLGSSGNTIYF.

This clone was observed a single time. The V call is TRBV5-5, the J call TRBJ2-3; D may be TRBD1 or TRBD2 (6 bases each). Germline CDR1 SGHKS, CDR2 YYEKEE (reference sequence). V was shortened by 6 bases and J by 2 bases, with 13 bases between the two germline ends. CDR3 size: 14 residues. This chain's CDR3 is CASTTSGATDTQYF. CDR3 sequence (DNA): TGTGCCAGCACCACCTCGGGGGCCACAGATACGCAGTATTTT. Filled out from reference TRBV5-5 and TRBJ2-3, the complete variable domain reads DAGVTQSPTHLIKTRGQQVTLRCSPISGHKSVSWYQQVLGQGPQFIFQYYEKEERGRGNFPDRFSARQFPNYSSELNVNALLLGDSALYLCASTTSGATDTQYFGPGTRLTVL.

The chain links TRBV27 to TRBJ2-5; possibly TRBD2 for D (6 bases). Germline V gives CDR1 MNHEY, CDR2 SMNVEV (reference sequence). CDR3 length: 11 residues. The V end lost 11 bases, the J end lost 5 bases, and 12 bases lay between the germline ends. The CDR3 here is CAGRGWETQYF. CDR3 sequence (DNA): TGTGCCGGCCGGGGGTGGGAGACCCAGTACTTC.

By its share, this clone is medium-sized. The chain carries TRBV27 and TRBJ1-5; no firm D call. The germline V and J ends were trimmed by 3 bases and 6 bases, with 15 bases remaining between them. The V gene's germline CDR1 is MNHEY and CDR2 SMNVEV (reference sequence). The CDR3 runs 15 residues. DNA for the CDR3: TGTGCCAGCAGTTTGTCGGGCACCGAGCGTCAGCCCCAGCATTTT. The encoded protein is CASSLSGTERQPQHF.

The chain employs TRBV5-4 and TRBJ2-1, with 13 bases aligning to TRBD2. Germline V gives CDR1 SGHNT, CDR2 YYREEE (reference sequence). This CDR3 region has 15 residues. Unmatched junction bases numbered 6, after V lost 4 bases and J lost 8 bases. As DNA, the CDR3 is TGTGCCAGCAGCCCCGGACTAGCGGGAGTCGATGAGCAGTTCTTC. This encodes CASSPGLAGVDEQFF.

The V and J genes are TRBV4-1 and TRBJ2-7; 7 nucleotides agree with TRBD2. With 1 base clipped from V and 2 bases from J, the junction kept 5 bases outside the gene matches. CDR3 length: 15 residues. The V gene's germline CDR1 is MGHRA and CDR2 YSYEKL. CDR3 region: CASSQVAGEPYEQYF. In DNA form, the CDR3 reads TGCGCCAGCAGCCAAGTGGCGGGAGAACCCTACGAGCAGTACTTC.

This chain joins TRBV7-6 and TRBJ1-1; a possible D gene is TRBD1 (5 bases). V lost 5 bases to trimming and J lost 1 base, with 11 bases between them. The CDR3 covers 14 residues. Germline CDR1 SGHVS, CDR2 FNYEAQ. In DNA, the CDR3 is TGTGCCAGCAGCCCAACTGGGGGGAACACTGAAGCTTTCTTT. Amino acid sequence: CASSPTGGNTEAFF.